The source of this T cell receptor beta chain is a study of neurological immune-mediated disorders. Study results and limitations: Subjects shared no identical expanded-clone CDR3 amino acid sequences, suggesting private TCR-beta repertoires in all groups.

Concerning this clonotype: The antigen is undetermined. A clone one base away is much larger, so this may be a read error.

5'RACE with 10-nucleotide random UMIs produced the cDNA. TCRdb redid the calling of the 5' RACE reads with MiXCR, one entry per CDR3 protein. The sample shows some 57,000 distinct CDR3 sequences, 3% to 4% of them seen only once. The CDR3 is made up of 11 amino acids. V was cut by 6 bases and J by 12 bases, with 15 bases left in between. This chain connects TRBV12-3 or TRBV12-4 to TRBJ2-7, with D hard to call. The source of this sequence is a man in his sixties with multiple sclerosis. The sequenced material came from PBMCs. The CDR3 nucleotides are TGTGCCAGCAGCATTCCGCCGCAGCGGTACTTC. This codes for CASSIPPQRYF.